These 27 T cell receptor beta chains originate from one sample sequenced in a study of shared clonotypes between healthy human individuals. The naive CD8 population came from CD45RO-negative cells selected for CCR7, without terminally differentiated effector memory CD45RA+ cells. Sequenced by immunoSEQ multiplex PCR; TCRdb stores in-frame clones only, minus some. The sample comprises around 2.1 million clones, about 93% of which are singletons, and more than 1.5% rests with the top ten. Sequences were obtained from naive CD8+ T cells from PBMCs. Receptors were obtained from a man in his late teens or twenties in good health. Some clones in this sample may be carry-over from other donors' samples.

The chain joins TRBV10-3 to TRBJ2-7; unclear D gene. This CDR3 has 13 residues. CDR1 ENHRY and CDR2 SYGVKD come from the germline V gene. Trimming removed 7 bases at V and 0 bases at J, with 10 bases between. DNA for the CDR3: TGTGCCATCACCCTGACACCCTCCTACGAGCAGTACTTC. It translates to CAITLTPSYEQYF.

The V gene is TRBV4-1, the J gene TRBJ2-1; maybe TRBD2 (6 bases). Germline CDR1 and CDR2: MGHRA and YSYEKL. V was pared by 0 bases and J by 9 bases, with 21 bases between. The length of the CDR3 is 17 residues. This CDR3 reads CASSQDSAGPPEVEQFF. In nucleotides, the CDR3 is TGCGCCAGCAGCCAAGATTCGGCGGGACCCCCCGAGGTTGAGCAGTTCTTC.

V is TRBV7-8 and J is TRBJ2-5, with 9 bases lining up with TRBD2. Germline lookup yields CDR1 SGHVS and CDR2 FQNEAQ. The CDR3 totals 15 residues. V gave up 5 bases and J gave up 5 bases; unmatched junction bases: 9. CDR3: CASSRFSGGRETQYF. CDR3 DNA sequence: TGTGCCAGCAGCCGCTTCAGCGGGGGGAGGGAGACCCAGTACTTC.

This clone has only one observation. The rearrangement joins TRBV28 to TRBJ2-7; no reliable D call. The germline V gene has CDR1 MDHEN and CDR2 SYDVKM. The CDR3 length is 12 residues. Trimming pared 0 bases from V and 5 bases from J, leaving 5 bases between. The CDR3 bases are TGTGCCAGCAGTTTATGGGCTGACGAGCAGTACTTC. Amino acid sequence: CASSLWADEQYF.

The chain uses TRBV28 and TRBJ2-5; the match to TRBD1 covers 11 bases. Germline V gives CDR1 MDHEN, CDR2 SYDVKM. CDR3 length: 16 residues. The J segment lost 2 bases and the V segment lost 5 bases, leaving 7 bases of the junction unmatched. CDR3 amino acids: CASSGDRGTLQETQYF. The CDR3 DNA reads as TGTGCCAGCAGTGGGGACAGGGGGACCTTACAAGAGACCCAGTACTTC.

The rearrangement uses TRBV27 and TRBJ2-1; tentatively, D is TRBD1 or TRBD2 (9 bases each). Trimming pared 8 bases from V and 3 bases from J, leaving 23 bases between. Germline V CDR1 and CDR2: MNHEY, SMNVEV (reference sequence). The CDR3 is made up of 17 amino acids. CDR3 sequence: CASGQGRISGSYNEQFF. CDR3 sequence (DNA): TGTGCCAGCGGACAGGGGAGAATTAGCGGGAGCTACAATGAGCAGTTCTTC.

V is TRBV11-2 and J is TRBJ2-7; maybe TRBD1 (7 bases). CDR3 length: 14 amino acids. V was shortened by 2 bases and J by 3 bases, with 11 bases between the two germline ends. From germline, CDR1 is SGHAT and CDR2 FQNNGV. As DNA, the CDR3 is TGTGCCAGCAGCTTACGACAGGGACTCTACGAGCAGTACTTC. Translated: CASSLRQGLYEQYF.

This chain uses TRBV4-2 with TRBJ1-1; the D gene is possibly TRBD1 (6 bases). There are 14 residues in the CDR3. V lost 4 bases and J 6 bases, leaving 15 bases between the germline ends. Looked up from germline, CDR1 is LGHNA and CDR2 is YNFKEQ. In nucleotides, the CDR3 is TGTGCCAGCAGCCTACAGGGTTCGGGCGCTGAAGCTTTCTTT. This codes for CASSLQGSGAEAFF.

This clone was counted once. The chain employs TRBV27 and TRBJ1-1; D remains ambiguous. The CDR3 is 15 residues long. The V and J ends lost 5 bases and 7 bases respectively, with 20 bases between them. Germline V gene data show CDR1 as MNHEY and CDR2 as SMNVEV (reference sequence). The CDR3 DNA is TGTGCCAGCAGTCCCGCCCCCCGGGCTTTTGGTGAAGCTTTCTTT. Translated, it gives CASSPAPRAFGEAFF.

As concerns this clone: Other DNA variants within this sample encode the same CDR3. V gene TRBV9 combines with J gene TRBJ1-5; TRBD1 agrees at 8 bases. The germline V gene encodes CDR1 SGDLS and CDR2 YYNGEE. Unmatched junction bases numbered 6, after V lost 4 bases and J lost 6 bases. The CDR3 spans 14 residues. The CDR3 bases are TGTGCCAGCAGCTTAACAGGGGGAAGTCAGCCCCAGCATTTT. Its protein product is CASSLTGGSQPQHF.

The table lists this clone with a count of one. CDR3 in amino acids: CASSLVGQGAFF. In DNA form, the CDR3 reads TGTGCCAGCAGCTTAGTCGGCCAGGGGGCTTTCTTT. The chain combines TRBV7-9 with TRBJ1-1; a possible D gene is TRBD1 (6 bases). Looked up from germline, CDR1 is SEHNR and CDR2 is FQNEAQ (reference sequence). This CDR3 comprises 12 residues. V lost 1 base, J lost 11 bases, and 11 bases lay in between.

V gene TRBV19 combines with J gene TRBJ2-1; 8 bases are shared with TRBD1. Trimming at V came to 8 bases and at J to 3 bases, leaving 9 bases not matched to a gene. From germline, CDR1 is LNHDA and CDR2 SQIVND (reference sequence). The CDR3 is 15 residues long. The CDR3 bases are TGTGCCAGTGAACAGGGCAGGGGGCTCTACAATGAGCAGTTCTTC. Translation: CASEQGRGLYNEQFF.

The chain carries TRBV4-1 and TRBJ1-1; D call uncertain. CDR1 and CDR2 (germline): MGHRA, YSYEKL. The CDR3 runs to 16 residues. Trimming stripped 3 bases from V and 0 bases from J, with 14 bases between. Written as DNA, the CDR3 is TGCGCCAGCAGCCAGAGAACGACACAAATGAACACTGAAGCTTTCTTT. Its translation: CASSQRTTQMNTEAFF.

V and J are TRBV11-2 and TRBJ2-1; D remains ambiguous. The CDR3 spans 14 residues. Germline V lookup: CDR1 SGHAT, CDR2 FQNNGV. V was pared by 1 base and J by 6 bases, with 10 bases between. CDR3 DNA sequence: TGTGCCAGCAGCTTAGTTCCCCAAGTCAATGAGCAGTTCTTC. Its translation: CASSLVPQVNEQFF.

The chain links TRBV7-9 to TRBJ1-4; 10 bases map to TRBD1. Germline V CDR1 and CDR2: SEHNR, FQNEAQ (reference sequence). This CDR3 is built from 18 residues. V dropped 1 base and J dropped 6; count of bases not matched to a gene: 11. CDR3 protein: CASSLVVLGDRGYEKLFF. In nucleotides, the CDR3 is TGTGCCAGCAGCTTAGTTGTATTGGGGGACAGGGGATATGAAAAACTGTTTTTT. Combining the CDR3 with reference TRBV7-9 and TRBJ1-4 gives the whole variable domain DTGVSQNPRHKITKRGQNVTFRCDPISEHNRLYWYRQTLGQGPEFLTYFQNEAQLEKSRLLSDRFSAERPKGSFSTLEIQRTEQGDSAMYLCASSLVVLGDRGYEKLFFGSGTQLSVL.

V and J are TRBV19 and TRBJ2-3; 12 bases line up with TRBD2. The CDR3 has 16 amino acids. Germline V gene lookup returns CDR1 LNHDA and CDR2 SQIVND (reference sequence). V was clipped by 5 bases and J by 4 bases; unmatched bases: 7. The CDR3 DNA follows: TGTGCCAGTAGTCCGAGACTAGCGGGAGTTGCAGATACGCAGTATTTT. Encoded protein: CASSPRLAGVADTQYF. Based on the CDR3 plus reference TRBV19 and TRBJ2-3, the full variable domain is DGGITQSPKYLFRKEGQNVTLSCEQNLNHDAMYWYRQDPGQGLRLIYYSQIVNDFQKGDIAEGYSVSREKKESFPLTVTSAQKNPTAFYLCASSPRLAGVADTQYFGPGTRLTVL.

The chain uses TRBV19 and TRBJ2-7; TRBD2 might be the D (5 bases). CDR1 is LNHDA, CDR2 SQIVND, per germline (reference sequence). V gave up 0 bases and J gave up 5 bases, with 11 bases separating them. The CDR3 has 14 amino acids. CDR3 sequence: CASSIDEEANEQYF. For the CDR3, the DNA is TGTGCCAGTAGTATAGATGAGGAGGCCAACGAGCAGTACTTC.

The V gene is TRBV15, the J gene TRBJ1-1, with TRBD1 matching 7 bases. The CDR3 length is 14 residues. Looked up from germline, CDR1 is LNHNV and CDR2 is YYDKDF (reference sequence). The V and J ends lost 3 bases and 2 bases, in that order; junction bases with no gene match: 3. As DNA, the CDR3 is TGTGCCACCAGCAGCTACAGGGGCAACACTGAAGCTTTCTTT. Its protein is CATSSYRGNTEAFF.

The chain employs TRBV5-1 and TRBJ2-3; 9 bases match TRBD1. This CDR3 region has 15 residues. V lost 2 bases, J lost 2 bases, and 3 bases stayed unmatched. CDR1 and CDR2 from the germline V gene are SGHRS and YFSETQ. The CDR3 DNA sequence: TGCGCCAGCAGCTTTGGACAGGGGTACACAGATACGCAGTATTTT. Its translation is CASSFGQGYTDTQYF.

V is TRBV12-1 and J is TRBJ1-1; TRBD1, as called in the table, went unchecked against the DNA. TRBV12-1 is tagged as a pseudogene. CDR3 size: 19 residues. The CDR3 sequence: CASSSPAGTGVRLLIGAFF. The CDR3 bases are TGTGCCAGCAGCTCGCCAGCTGGGACAGGGGTCAGGCTGCTGATTGGAGCTTTCTTT.

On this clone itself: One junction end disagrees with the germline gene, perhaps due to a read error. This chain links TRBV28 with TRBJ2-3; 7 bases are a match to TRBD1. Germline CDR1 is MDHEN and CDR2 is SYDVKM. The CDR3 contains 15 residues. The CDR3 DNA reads TGTGCCAGCAGACCGCTCCGGGACAGCAAAGATACGCAGTATTTT. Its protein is CASRPLRDSKDTQYF.

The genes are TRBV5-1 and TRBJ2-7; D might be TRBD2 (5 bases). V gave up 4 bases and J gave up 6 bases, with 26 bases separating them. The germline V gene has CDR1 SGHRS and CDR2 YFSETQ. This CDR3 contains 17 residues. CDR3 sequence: CASSLRAESVVPREQYF. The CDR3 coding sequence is TGCGCCAGCAGCCTGCGGGCCGAAAGTGTAGTCCCCCGCGAGCAGTACTTC.

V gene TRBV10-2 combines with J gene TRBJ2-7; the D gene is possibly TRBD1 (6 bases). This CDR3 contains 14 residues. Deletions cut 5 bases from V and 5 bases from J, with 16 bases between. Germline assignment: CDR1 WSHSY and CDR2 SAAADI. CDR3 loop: CASSKDSRLDEQYF. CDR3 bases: TGCGCCAGCAGTAAGGACAGCCGCCTCGACGAGCAGTACTTC.

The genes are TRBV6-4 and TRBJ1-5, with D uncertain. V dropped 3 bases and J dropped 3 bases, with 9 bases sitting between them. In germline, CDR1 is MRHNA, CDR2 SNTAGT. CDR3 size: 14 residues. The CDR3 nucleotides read TGTGCCAGCAGTGAAAGAGCCTCCAATCAGCCCCAGCATTTT. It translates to CASSERASNQPQHF.

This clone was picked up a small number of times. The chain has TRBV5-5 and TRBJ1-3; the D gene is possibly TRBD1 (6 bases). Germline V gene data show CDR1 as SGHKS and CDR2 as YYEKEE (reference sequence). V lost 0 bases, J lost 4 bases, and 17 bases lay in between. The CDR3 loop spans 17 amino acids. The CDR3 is CASSLAGSQGEGNTIYF. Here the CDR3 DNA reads TGTGCCAGCAGCTTGGCCGGCTCACAGGGAGAGGGAAACACCATATATTTT.

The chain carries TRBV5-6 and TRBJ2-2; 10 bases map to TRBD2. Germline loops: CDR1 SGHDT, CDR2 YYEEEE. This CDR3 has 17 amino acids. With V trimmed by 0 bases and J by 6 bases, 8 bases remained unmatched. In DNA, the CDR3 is TGTGCCAGCAGCTTGGAGCTAGCGGGAGCATTGGCCGGGGAGCTGTTTTTT. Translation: CASSLELAGALAGELFF.

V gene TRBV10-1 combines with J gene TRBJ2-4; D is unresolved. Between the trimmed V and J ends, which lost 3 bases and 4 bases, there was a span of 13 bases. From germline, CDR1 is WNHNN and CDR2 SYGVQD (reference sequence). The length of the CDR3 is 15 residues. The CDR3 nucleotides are TGCGCCAGCAGTGAATTACGTCGTCGGAAAAACATTCAGTACTTC. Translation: CASSELRRRKNIQYF.